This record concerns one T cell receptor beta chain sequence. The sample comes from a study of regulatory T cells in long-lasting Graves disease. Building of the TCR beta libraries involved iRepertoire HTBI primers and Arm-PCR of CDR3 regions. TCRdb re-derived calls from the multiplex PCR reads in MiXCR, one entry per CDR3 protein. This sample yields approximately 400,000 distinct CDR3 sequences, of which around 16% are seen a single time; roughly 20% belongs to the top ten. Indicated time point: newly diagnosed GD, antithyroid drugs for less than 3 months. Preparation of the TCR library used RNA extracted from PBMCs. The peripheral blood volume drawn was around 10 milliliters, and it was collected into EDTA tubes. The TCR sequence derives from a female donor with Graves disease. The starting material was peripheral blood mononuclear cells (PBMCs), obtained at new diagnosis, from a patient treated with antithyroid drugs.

DNA of the CDR3: TGTGCCAGCAGGCTCCGGGACAGTAGCACAGATACGCAGTATTTT. It encodes CASRLRDSSTDTQYF. The chain combines TRBV7-9 with TRBJ2-3, with 7 bases matching TRBD1. The CDR3 runs to 15 residues. Per germline, CDR1 SEHNR and CDR2 FQNEAQ (reference sequence). Trimming removed 6 bases from V and 0 bases from J; junction bases left unmatched: 6.